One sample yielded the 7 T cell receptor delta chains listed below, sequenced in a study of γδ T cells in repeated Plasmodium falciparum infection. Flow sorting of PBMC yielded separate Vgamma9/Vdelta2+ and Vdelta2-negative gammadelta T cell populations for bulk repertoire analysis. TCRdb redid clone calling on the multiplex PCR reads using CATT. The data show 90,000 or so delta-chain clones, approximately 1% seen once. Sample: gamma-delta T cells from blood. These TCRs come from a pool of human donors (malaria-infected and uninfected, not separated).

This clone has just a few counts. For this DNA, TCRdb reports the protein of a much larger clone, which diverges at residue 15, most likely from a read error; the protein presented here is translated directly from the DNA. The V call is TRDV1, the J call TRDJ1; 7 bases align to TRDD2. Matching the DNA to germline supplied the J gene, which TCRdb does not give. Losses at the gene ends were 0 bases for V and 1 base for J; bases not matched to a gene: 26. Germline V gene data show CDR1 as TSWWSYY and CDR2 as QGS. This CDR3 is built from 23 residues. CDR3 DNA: TGTGCTCTTGGGGAACTTACTCTTCCTAAGGGGTCCAAGGTTACCGGGGGCACCGATAAACTCATCTTT. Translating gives CALGELTLPKGSKVTGGTDKLIF.

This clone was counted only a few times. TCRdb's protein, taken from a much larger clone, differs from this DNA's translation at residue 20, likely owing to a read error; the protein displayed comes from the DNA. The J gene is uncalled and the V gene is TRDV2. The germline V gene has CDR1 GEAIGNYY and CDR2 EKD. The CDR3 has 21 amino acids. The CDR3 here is CACDSLLKDLASHQGTDKLTF. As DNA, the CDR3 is TGTGCCTGTGACAGCCTACTAAAAGATCTCGCCTCCCATCAAGGCACCGATAAACTCACCTTT.

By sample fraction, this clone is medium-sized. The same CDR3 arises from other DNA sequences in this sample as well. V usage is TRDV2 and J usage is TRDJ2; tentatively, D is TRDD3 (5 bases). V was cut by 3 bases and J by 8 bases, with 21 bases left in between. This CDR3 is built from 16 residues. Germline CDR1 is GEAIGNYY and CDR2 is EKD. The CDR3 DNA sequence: TGTGCCTGTGACGATATCGCCTGGGATCAGGGGGCACAACTCTTCTTT. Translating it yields CACDDIAWDQGAQLFF.

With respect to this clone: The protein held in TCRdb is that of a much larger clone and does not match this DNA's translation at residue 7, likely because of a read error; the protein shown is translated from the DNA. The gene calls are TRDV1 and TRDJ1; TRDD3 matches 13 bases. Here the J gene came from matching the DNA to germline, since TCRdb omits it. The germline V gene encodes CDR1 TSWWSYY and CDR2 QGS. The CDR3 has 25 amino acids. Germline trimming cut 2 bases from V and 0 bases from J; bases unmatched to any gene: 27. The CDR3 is CALGELSFTRTGGYARRLYTDKLIF. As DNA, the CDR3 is TGTGCTCTTGGGGAATTATCTTTCACAAGGACTGGGGGATACGCGCGCCGACTGTACACCGATAAACTCATCTTT.

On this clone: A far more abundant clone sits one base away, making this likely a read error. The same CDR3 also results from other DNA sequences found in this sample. The CDR3 region is CACDTVEGPNKLIF. The CDR3 DNA is TGTGCCTGCGACACCGTCGAGGGCCCAAATAAACTCATCTTT. V is TRDV2 and J is TRDJ1; D unresolved. Here the J gene came from matching the DNA to germline, since TCRdb omits it. Germline V lookup: CDR1 GEAIGNYY, CDR2 EKD. The CDR3 runs to 14 residues.

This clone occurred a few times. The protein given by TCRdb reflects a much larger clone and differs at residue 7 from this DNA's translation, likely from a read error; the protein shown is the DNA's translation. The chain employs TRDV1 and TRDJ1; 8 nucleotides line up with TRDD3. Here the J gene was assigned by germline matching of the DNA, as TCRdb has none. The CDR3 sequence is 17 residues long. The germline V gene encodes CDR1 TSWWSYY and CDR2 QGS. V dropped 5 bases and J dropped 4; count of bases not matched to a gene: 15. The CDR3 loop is CALGTAPFWGRHDKLIF. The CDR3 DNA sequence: TGTGCTCTTGGGACCGCTCCCTTCTGGGGGAGACACGATAAACTCATCTTT.

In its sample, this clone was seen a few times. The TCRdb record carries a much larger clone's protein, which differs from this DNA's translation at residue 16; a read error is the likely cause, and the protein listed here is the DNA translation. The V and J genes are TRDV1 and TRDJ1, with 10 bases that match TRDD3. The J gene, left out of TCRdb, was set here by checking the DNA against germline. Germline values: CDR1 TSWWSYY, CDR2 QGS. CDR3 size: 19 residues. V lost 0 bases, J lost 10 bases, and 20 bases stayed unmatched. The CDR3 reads CALGELRSPLLGDPHRLIF. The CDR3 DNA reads TGTGCTCTTGGGGAACTCAGGTCTCCCTTACTGGGGGATCCCCATAGACTCATCTTT.